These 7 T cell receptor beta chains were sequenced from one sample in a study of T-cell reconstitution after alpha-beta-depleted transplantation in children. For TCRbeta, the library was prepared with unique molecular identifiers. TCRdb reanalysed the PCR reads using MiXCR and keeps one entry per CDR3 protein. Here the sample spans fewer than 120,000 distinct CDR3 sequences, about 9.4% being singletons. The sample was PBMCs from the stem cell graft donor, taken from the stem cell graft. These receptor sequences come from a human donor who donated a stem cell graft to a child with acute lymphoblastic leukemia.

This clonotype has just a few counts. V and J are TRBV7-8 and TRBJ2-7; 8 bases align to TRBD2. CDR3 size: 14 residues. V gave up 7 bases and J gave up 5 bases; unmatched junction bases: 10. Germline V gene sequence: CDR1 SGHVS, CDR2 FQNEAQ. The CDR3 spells CASTMSGSPHEQYF. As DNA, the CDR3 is TGTGCCAGCACGATGAGCGGGAGCCCCCACGAGCAGTACTTC.

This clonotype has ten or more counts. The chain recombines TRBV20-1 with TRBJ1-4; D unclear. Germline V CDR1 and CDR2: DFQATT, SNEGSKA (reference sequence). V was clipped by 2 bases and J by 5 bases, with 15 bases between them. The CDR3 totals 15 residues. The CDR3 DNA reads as TGCAGTGCTAGAATGAGGAGCGGGAGAAATGAAAAACTGTTTTTT. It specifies CSARMRSGRNEKLFF.

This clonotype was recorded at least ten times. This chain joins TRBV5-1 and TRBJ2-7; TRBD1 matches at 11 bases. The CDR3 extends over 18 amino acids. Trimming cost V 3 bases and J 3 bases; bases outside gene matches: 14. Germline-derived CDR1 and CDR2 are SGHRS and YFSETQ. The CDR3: CASSSRDRGSGSLYEQYF. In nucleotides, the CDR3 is TGCGCCAGCAGCTCCCGGGACAGGGGGTCCGGCTCCCTCTACGAGCAGTACTTC.

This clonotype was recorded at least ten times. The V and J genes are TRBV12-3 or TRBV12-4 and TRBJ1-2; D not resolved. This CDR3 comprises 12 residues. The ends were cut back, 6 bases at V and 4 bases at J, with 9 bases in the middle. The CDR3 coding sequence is TGTGCCAGCAGCGGAGTAAGCTATGGCTACACCTTC. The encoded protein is CASSGVSYGYTF.

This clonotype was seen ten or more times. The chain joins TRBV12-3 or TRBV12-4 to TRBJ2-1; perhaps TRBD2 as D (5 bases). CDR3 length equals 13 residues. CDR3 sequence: CPEDSPSDNEQFF. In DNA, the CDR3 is TGTCCCGAGGACTCCCCCTCGGACAATGAGCAGTTCTTC.

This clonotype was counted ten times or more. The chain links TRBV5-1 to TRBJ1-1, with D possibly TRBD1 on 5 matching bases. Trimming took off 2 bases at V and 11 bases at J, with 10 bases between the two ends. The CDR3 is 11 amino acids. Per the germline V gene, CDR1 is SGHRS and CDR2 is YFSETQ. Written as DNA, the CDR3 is TGCGCCAGCAGCTTTGGCAGGGTGGCTTTCTTT. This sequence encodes CASSFGRVAFF.

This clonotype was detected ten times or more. For the CDR3, the DNA is TGTGCCAGCTCACCGGACTCACATACGGGGGAGCAGTACTTC. Amino acids: CASSPDSHTGEQYF. The V gene is TRBV18, the J gene TRBJ2-7, with a possible D match to TRBD2 (5 bases). V lost 3 bases to trimming and J lost 7 bases, with 16 bases between them. The CDR3 length is 14 residues. Germline V gene data show CDR1 as KGHSH and CDR2 as LQKENI.